The rows below give T cell receptor beta chains drawn from one sample of a study of blood T cell repertoires in COVID-19. Only in-frame clones appear in the TCRdb table, and some are missing; sequencing was by immunoSEQ multiplex PCR. The table has about 290,000 clones, around 90% seen once; the top ten hold 0.94%. Sequenced: peripheral blood. Receptor source: a woman between 40 and 50 years old who had recovered from COVID-19. The CDR3 runs from the conserved cysteine through the conserved F or W. A D gene is named only where the DNA matches it firmly. Rows give clone size only sometimes, using once, few, many, or a class for an expanded clone.

v_call: TRBV27; clone_size: NA; j_call: TRBJ2-7; d_call: NA; cdr3_nt: TGTGCCAGCGGGGGTGGGGGGTCCTACGAGCAGTACTTC; cdr3_aa: CASGGGGSYEQYF
v_call: TRBV5-5; clone_size: NA; j_call: TRBJ2-7; d_call: TRBD2; cdr3_nt: TGTGCCAGCAGCGACACAGGACTAGCGGGAGAGGTGGGCGAGCAGTACTTC; cdr3_aa: CASSDTGLAGEVGEQYF
v_call: TRBV7-8; clone_size: NA; j_call: TRBJ1-3; d_call: NA; cdr3_nt: TGTGCCAGCAGCTTAGAAAAGGGAGCCTCTGGAAACACCATATATTTT; cdr3_aa: CASSLEKGASGNTIYF
v_call: TRBV6-2/TRBV6-3; clone_size: once; j_call: TRBJ2-7; d_call: NA; cdr3_nt: TGTGCCAGCAGTCAACTAGATTTCGGGTACTCCTACGAGCAGTACTTC; cdr3_aa: CASSQLDFGYSYEQYF
v_call: TRBV7-2; clone_size: once; j_call: TRBJ1-1; d_call: NA; cdr3_nt: TGTGCCAGCAGCTTCGGGGTTAGTGAAGCTTTCTTT; cdr3_aa: CASSFGVSEAFF
v_call: TRBV20-1; clone_size: NA; j_call: TRBJ2-1; d_call: NA; cdr3_nt: TGCAGTGCTAGATTAGCGTATGAGCAGTTCTTC; cdr3_aa: CSARLAYEQFF
v_call: TRBV28; clone_size: NA; j_call: TRBJ2-7; d_call: NA; cdr3_nt: TGTGCCAGCAGTTTCTCCCGGGTTAAGTACTTC; cdr3_aa: CASSFSRVKYF
v_call: TRBV19; clone_size: NA; j_call: TRBJ2-7; d_call: TRBD1; cdr3_nt: TGTGCCAGTAGTATGACAGGGGGTTCCCTCGAGCAGTACTTC; cdr3_aa: CASSMTGGSLEQYF
v_call: TRBV19; clone_size: few; j_call: TRBJ2-5; d_call: NA; cdr3_nt: TGTGCCAGTAGCTCAATCGACCGGGGAAAGACCCAGTACTTC; cdr3_aa: CASSSIDRGKTQYF
v_call: TRBV4-1; clone_size: NA; j_call: TRBJ2-1; d_call: NA; cdr3_nt: TGCGCCAGCAGCCCGGACGGGATCTCCTACAATGAGCAGTTCTTC; cdr3_aa: CASSPDGISYNEQFF
v_call: TRBV6-6; clone_size: NA; j_call: TRBJ2-5; d_call: NA; cdr3_nt: TGTGCCAGCAGTTACTTGGGTGGCGGGACGGGAGAGACCCAGTACTTC; cdr3_aa: CASSYLGGGTGETQYF
v_call: TRBV2; clone_size: NA; j_call: TRBJ1-4; d_call: TRBD1; cdr3_nt: TGTGCCACCCAAGGGGGGACAGGTCCTGAAAAACTGTTTTTT; cdr3_aa: CATQGGTGPEKLFF
v_call: TRBV30; clone_size: NA; j_call: TRBJ1-1; d_call: TRBD1; cdr3_nt: TGTGCCTGGGAAACAGGGGCGAAGAACACTGAAGCTTTCTTT; cdr3_aa: CAWETGAKNTEAFF
v_call: TRBV27; clone_size: NA; j_call: TRBJ2-1; d_call: NA; cdr3_nt: TGTGCCAGCAGTTTATCCGCGCCCTACAATGAGCAGTTCTTC; cdr3_aa: CASSLSAPYNEQFF
v_call: TRBV5-4; clone_size: NA; j_call: TRBJ2-3; d_call: NA; cdr3_nt: TGTGCCAGCAGCTTGGCCGGGACAGATACGCAGTATTTT; cdr3_aa: CASSLAGTDTQYF
v_call: TRBV25-1; clone_size: NA; j_call: TRBJ2-2; d_call: NA; cdr3_nt: TGTGCCAGCAGTGAATATGGCTCGCAAATCACCGGGGAGCTGTTTTTT; cdr3_aa: CASSEYGSQITGELFF
v_call: TRBV5-4; clone_size: NA; j_call: TRBJ1-2; d_call: TRBD1; cdr3_nt: TGTGCCAGCAGCAGAGAGACAGGGATATCTAACTATGGCTACACCTTC; cdr3_aa: CASSRETGISNYGYTF
v_call: TRBV19; clone_size: NA; j_call: TRBJ2-6; d_call: NA; cdr3_nt: TGTGCCAGTAAGGCTGCGTCGGCAGGATCTGGGGCCAACGTCCTGACTTTC; cdr3_aa: CASKAASAGSGANVLTF
v_call: TRBV27; clone_size: few; j_call: TRBJ1-4; d_call: NA; cdr3_nt: TGTGCCAGCAGTGTGGGGGGTTTCGAAAAACTGTTTTTT; cdr3_aa: CASSVGGFEKLFF
v_call: TRBV27; clone_size: NA; j_call: TRBJ1-2; d_call: NA; cdr3_nt: TGTGCCAGCAGTCCCCGAGCGCCCTATGGCTACACCTTC; cdr3_aa: CASSPRAPYGYTF
v_call: TRBV19; clone_size: NA; j_call: TRBJ1-5; d_call: NA; cdr3_nt: TGTGCCAGTAGGGACAGAAACAATCAGCCCCAGCATTTT; cdr3_aa: CASRDRNNQPQHF
v_call: TRBV5-1; clone_size: NA; j_call: TRBJ1-1; d_call: NA; cdr3_nt: TGCGCCAGCAGCTTGTACGGAGGGATTCTTAACACTGAAGCTTTCTTT; cdr3_aa: CASSLYGGILNTEAFF
v_call: TRBV18; clone_size: NA; j_call: TRBJ1-1; d_call: TRBD1; cdr3_nt: TGTGCCAGCTCACCAGACAGGGGAAAGAACACTGAAGCTTTCTTT; cdr3_aa: CASSPDRGKNTEAFF
v_call: TRBV5-5; clone_size: NA; j_call: TRBJ1-3; d_call: NA; cdr3_nt: TGTGCCAGCAGCTTGGCGCAGGTAGGATCTGGAAACACCATATATTTT; cdr3_aa: CASSLAQVGSGNTIYF
v_call: TRBV18; clone_size: NA; j_call: TRBJ1-4; d_call: NA; cdr3_nt: TGTGCCAGCTCACCCCCCCAGGGCGGTGAAAAACTGTTTTTT; cdr3_aa: CASSPPQGGEKLFF
v_call: TRBV18; clone_size: few; j_call: TRBJ2-3; d_call: NA; cdr3_nt: TGTGCCAGCTCACCACCCATGAGCACAGATACGCAGTATTTT; cdr3_aa: CASSPPMSTDTQYF
v_call: TRBV6-5; clone_size: few; j_call: TRBJ1-2; d_call: NA; cdr3_nt: TGTGCCAGCAGTTACTCCGGCGGGAACTATGGCTACACCTTC; cdr3_aa: CASSYSGGNYGYTF
v_call: TRBV5-4; clone_size: NA; j_call: TRBJ2-2; d_call: TRBD2; cdr3_nt: TGTGCCAGCATGGCGGGAGCGGGCACCGGGGAGCTGTTTTTT; cdr3_aa: CASMAGAGTGELFF
v_call: TRBV11-2; clone_size: NA; j_call: TRBJ2-1; d_call: NA; cdr3_nt: TGTGCCAGCAGCGGGCGTGAGCAGTTCTTC; cdr3_aa: CASSGREQFF
v_call: TRBV27; clone_size: NA; j_call: TRBJ1-5; d_call: NA; cdr3_nt: TGTGCCAGCAGTCGTCGGGGAGGCGGACAGCCCCAGCATTTT; cdr3_aa: CASSRRGGGQPQHF
v_call: TRBV12-2; clone_size: NA; j_call: TRBJ2-1; d_call: NA; cdr3_nt: TGTGCAAGTCGCAGAAGAGAGCGGGAGGGCGTCGGTGAGCAGTTCTTC; cdr3_aa: CASRRREREGVGEQFF
v_call: TRBV6-5; clone_size: NA; j_call: TRBJ1-5; d_call: NA; cdr3_nt: TGTGCCAGCAGTTTCGACAGGTTTAATCAGCCCCAGCATTTT; cdr3_aa: CASSFDRFNQPQHF
v_call: TRBV27; clone_size: NA; j_call: TRBJ2-1; d_call: TRBD2; cdr3_nt: TGTGCCAGCCATTTAGGACTAGCGGGAGGGCCAGGGGAGCAGTTCTTC; cdr3_aa: CASHLGLAGGPGEQFF
v_call: TRBV30; clone_size: NA; j_call: TRBJ2-1; d_call: TRBD2; cdr3_nt: TGTGCCGGGAGCGGGAGCTCCTACAATGAGCAGTTCTTC; cdr3_aa: CAGSGSSYNEQFF
v_call: TRBV7-8; clone_size: NA; j_call: TRBJ2-7; d_call: NA; cdr3_nt: TGTGCCAGCAGTCCCGCGGCTAGCGTACGCTACGAGCAGTACTTC; cdr3_aa: CASSPAASVRYEQYF
v_call: TRBV7-3; clone_size: NA; j_call: TRBJ2-6; d_call: TRBD1; cdr3_nt: TGTGCCAGCAGCACCGGGACAGAACCAGGGGCCAACGTCCTGACTTTC; cdr3_aa: CASSTGTEPGANVLTF
v_call: TRBV11-1; clone_size: many; j_call: TRBJ1-1; d_call: TRBD1; cdr3_nt: TGTGCCAGCAGCCGGACAGGGGGGAACACTGAAGCTTTCTTT; cdr3_aa: CASSRTGGNTEAFF
v_call: TRBV13; clone_size: NA; j_call: TRBJ2-7; d_call: NA; cdr3_nt: TGTGCCAGCAGCTCGGGATCTACCTACGAGCAGTACTTC; cdr3_aa: CASSSGSTYEQYF
v_call: TRBV10-3; clone_size: NA; j_call: TRBJ1-2; d_call: TRBD1; cdr3_nt: TGTGCCATCAGCAAGACCGGGACAGACTATGGCTACACCTTC; cdr3_aa: CAISKTGTDYGYTF
v_call: TRBV7-7; clone_size: NA; j_call: TRBJ2-7; d_call: TRBD2; cdr3_nt: TGTGCTAGCAGCTTAGACGGGTTCACGGGAGGAACCTACGAGCAGTACTTC; cdr3_aa: CASSLDGFTGGTYEQYF
v_call: TRBV7-9; clone_size: NA; j_call: TRBJ2-3; d_call: TRBD1; cdr3_nt: TGTGCCAGCAGCTACCGGGACAGGGACACAGATACGCAGTATTTT; cdr3_aa: CASSYRDRDTDTQYF
v_call: TRBV19; clone_size: few; j_call: TRBJ1-4; d_call: TRBD1; cdr3_nt: TGTGCCAGTAGTATCGGGCAGGGGGAAGAAAAACTGTTTTTT; cdr3_aa: CASSIGQGEEKLFF
v_call: TRBV4-2; clone_size: many; j_call: TRBJ2-1; d_call: TRBD1; cdr3_nt: TGTGCCAGCAGCCGGGGACAGGGCATCTACAATGAGCAGTTCTTC; cdr3_aa: CASSRGQGIYNEQFF
v_call: TRBV30; clone_size: NA; j_call: TRBJ2-2; d_call: NA; cdr3_nt: TGTGCCTGGAGTGTACCGGGATTGAACACCGGGGAGCTGTTTTTT; cdr3_aa: CAWSVPGLNTGELFF
v_call: TRBV11-2; clone_size: NA; j_call: TRBJ1-5; d_call: TRBD1; cdr3_nt: TGTGCCAGCAGCTCGGGACAGGCCAATCAGCCCCAGCATTTT; cdr3_aa: CASSSGQANQPQHF
v_call: TRBV30; clone_size: NA; j_call: TRBJ2-3; d_call: NA; cdr3_nt: TGTGCCTGGAGTGAGAGAAGTGGAGCGCAGTATTTT; cdr3_aa: CAWSERSGAQYF
v_call: TRBV7-3; clone_size: NA; j_call: TRBJ2-1; d_call: TRBD2; cdr3_nt: TGTGCCAGCAGCTCTCGTGGACTAGCGGGAGGAAATGAGCAGTTCTTC; cdr3_aa: CASSSRGLAGGNEQFF
v_call: TRBV27; clone_size: NA; j_call: TRBJ1-5; d_call: NA; cdr3_nt: TGTGCCAGCAGTTTATCGTTAGTCCAGCCCCAGCATTTT; cdr3_aa: CASSLSLVQPQHF
v_call: TRBV6-1; clone_size: NA; j_call: TRBJ1-6; d_call: NA; cdr3_nt: TGTGCCAGCAGTGTTCCCCGAGGGCTGGATAATTCACCCCTCCACTTT; cdr3_aa: CASSVPRGLDNSPLHF
v_call: TRBV6-6; clone_size: NA; j_call: TRBJ2-7; d_call: NA; cdr3_nt: TGTGCCAGCCGAGACAGCCGCTACGAGCAGTACTTC; cdr3_aa: CASRDSRYEQYF
v_call: TRBV3-1/TRBV3-2; clone_size: once; j_call: TRBJ2-5; d_call: TRBD2; cdr3_nt: TGTGCCAGCAGCCAGACTAGCGGATCCCAAGAGACCCAGTACTTC; cdr3_aa: CASSQTSGSQETQYF